These 7 T cell receptor beta chains came from one sample sequenced in a study of immune characteristics of hereditary and idiopathic chronic pancreatitis. Data came from immunoSEQ multiplex PCR; TCRdb stores just in-frame clones and leaves some out. The sample shows about 6,000 clones, over 65% of them seen only once. The pancreas tissue came from patients undergoing total pancreatectomy with islet autotransplantation. The sequencing sample was made of pancreas tissue with hereditary chronic pancreatitis. The source is a human donor with chronic pancreatitis.

This clone was picked up a small number of times. The chain uses TRBV2 and TRBJ1-6; weak D call: TRBD1 (5 bases). Germline V lookup: CDR1 SNHLY, CDR2 FYNNEI. This CDR3 region has 15 residues. The V and J ends lost 5 bases and 9 bases respectively, with 17 bases between them. Here the CDR3 DNA reads TGTGCCAGCAGTCCAGCCGGGACCGCCAGTTCACCCCTCCACTTT. This gives the protein CASSPAGTASSPLHF.

The J gene is TRBJ1-4, the V gene TRBV12-3 or TRBV12-4; weak D call: TRBD1 (6 bases). Trimming pared 5 bases from V and 8 bases from J, leaving 9 bases between. The CDR3 length is 12 residues. The chain's CDR3 is CASSLGTEKLFF. As DNA, the CDR3 is TGTGCCAGCAGTCTCGGGACAGAAAAACTGTTTTTT.

V gene TRBV2 combines with J gene TRBJ2-7; D is perhaps TRBD2 (7 bases). The CDR3 runs to 16 residues. Germline CDR1 SNHLY, CDR2 FYNNEI. Trimming stripped 8 bases from V and 0 bases from J, with 20 bases between. The CDR3 spells CASSSGSGGLSYEQYF. The CDR3 nucleotides read TGTGCCAGCTCCTCGGGATCGGGGGGCCTCTCCTACGAGCAGTACTTC.

The V gene is TRBV6-1, the J gene TRBJ2-7; the match to TRBD2 covers 8 bases. This CDR3 has 15 amino acids. Germline lookup yields CDR1 MNHNS and CDR2 SASEGT. The J segment lost 4 bases and the V segment lost 3 bases, leaving 8 bases of the junction unmatched. CDR3 nucleotide sequence: TGTGCCAGCAGTGACATCCGGGGGGGAGTTTACGAGCAGTACGTC. Encoded protein: CASSDIRGGVYEQYV.

In its sample, this clone is large. The chain uses TRBV5-4 and TRBJ2-2; tentative D call: TRBD2 (6 bases). This CDR3 contains 13 residues. Germline loops: CDR1 SGHNT, CDR2 YYREEE (reference sequence). Trimming took 0 bases from V and 6 from J, leaving 6 bases between them. CDR3 protein: CASSLGGAGELFF. As DNA, the CDR3 is TGTGCCAGCAGCTTGGGGGGGGCCGGGGAGCTGTTTTTT.

The chain couples TRBV29-1 to TRBJ1-2; TRBD1 agrees at 7 bases. Germline values: CDR1 SQVTM, CDR2 ANQGSEA. The CDR3 runs 12 residues. The junction had 3 bases not matched to a gene; V was cut back by 4 bases and J by 4 bases. CDR3 sequence: CSVGGDSYGYTF. The CDR3 nucleotides read TGCAGCGTTGGAGGGGACAGCTATGGCTACACCTTC. The full variable domain, rest sourced from reference TRBV29-1 and TRBJ1-2, is SAVISQKPSRDICQRGTSLTIQCQVDSQVTMMFWYRQQPGQSLTLIATANQGSEATYESGFVIDKFPISRPNLTFSTLTVSNMSPEDSSIYLCSVGGDSYGYTFGSGTRLTVV.

V is TRBV6-1 and J is TRBJ1-2; D gene unclear. V lost 2 bases and J 4 bases, leaving 8 bases between the germline ends. The germline V gene has CDR1 MNHNS and CDR2 SASEGT. CDR3 size: 13 residues. The CDR3 sequence is CASSEIGGYGYTF. In DNA form, the CDR3 reads TGTGCCAGCAGTGAAATCGGCGGCTATGGCTACACCTTC.